The sequence of this TCR delta chain was determined in a study of γδ T cells in repeated Plasmodium falciparum infection. In the study overall: Donors were malaria-exposed Malian children or age- and gender-matched Australian children. Samples were taken at baseline, before some infections, and 21 days after each. Some Malian samples span acute malaria episodes; others come from no-transmission periods. Study results and caveats: Over time and infection, Vgamma9/Vdelta2+ repertoires remained highly stable and polyclonal.

TCRdb re-processed the multiplex PCR reads using CATT. Among 85,000 to 90,000 delta-chain clones, almost 1.5% were seen once, and the ten largest hold around 8.5%. The V and J ends lost 2 bases and 2 bases respectively, with 36 bases between them. Looked up from germline, CDR1 is TSWWSYY and CDR2 is QGS. The CDR3 spans 23 residues. Flow sorting of PBMC yielded separate Vgamma9/Vdelta2+ and Vdelta2-negative gammadelta T cell populations for bulk repertoire analysis. As regards this clone: Its antigen is not identified. The protein held in TCRdb is that of a much larger clone and does not match this DNA's translation at residue 15, likely because of a read error; the protein shown is translated from the DNA.

The sample comprised gamma-delta T cells from blood. This clonotype was sampled from a pool of human donors (malaria-infected and uninfected, not separated). The chain couples TRDV1 to TRDJ1, with D tentatively TRDD2 (5 bases). CDR3 amino acids: CALGEFIPTVPLYRVGTTDKLIF. CDR3 sequence (DNA): TGTGCTCTTGGGGAATTTATCCCTACTGTCCCCCTCTACCGTGTGGGCACAACCGATAAACTCATCTTT.